This T cell receptor (beta chain) was documented in a study of human T cells and chemical hapten exposure. Study-wide background: Among samples, TCR yields varied mainly because of small differences in pooled library volume. Whole-study results and caveats: Following DPC sensitization, TCRs present above 1 in 1000 frequency showed no change.

The CDR3 extends over 15 amino acids. Germline V lookup: CDR1 MNHNS, CDR2 SASEGT. With V trimmed by 4 bases and J by 5 bases, 6 bases remained unmatched. This clonotype has more than one count but fewer than ten. Its specificity is not known. The study's library attached unique molecular identifiers to single cDNA molecules. From the RACE reads, TCRdb called clonotypes with MiXCR, one entry per CDR3 protein. This table has 35,000 to 50,000 distinct CDR3 sequences, roughly 3.5% appearing once. Noted time point: healthy volunteer bleed at 6 weeks. Unfractionated whole blood was the source from which total RNA was extracted.

The source of this sequence is a human donor in good health. Some clones in this sample may be carry-over from other donors' samples. J is TRBJ1-5 and V is TRBV6-1; TRBD1 agrees at 9 bases. The material sequenced was whole blood. The chain's CDR3 is CASSGGTGNHQPQHF. The CDR3 region has the DNA TGTGCCAGCAGTGGGGGGACAGGGAATCATCAGCCCCAGCATTTT.